A selection of T cell receptor beta chains follows, all from one sample in a study of blood T cell repertoires in COVID-19. TCRdb's copy holds only in-frame clones and misses some; the assay was immunoSEQ multiplex PCR. Among just over 650,000 clones listed, approximately 90% were seen once. The sample was peripheral blood. These receptors all come from a young woman with acute or convalescent COVID-19. Each CDR3 is given with its conserved first and last residue. D genes are given only for firm matches. A row's size may be missing; if present it is once, few, many or a size class.

-	TRBV12-2	TRBJ2-7	-	TGTGCAAGTCGCTTAGCGGGGGGACGGGTGCAGTACTTC	CASRLAGGRVQYF
few	TRBV2	TRBJ1-2	-	TGTGCCAGCAGTCCAGACAGTAACTATGGCTACACCTTC	CASSPDSNYGYTF
-	TRBV7-2	TRBJ1-4	TRBD1	TGTGCCAGCAGCTCAAGGACAGGAATGTACGAAAAACTGTTTTTT	CASSSRTGMYEKLFF
-	TRBV12-5	TRBJ1-5	-	TGTGCTAGTGGTTTGGTCCGAGATCAGCCCCAGCATTTT	CASGLVRDQPQHF
-	TRBV27	TRBJ1-2	-	TGTGCCAGCAGTTTAGGGAGCCCTAACTATGGCTACACCTTC	CASSLGSPNYGYTF
-	TRBV12-3/TRBV12-4	TRBJ1-3	-	TGTGCCAGCAGTCCGGGAGGAAACACCATATATTTT	CASSPGGNTIYF
once	TRBV14	TRBJ1-6	-	TGTGCCAGCAGCCAAGCGGGAGGGGGATCCTATAATTCACCCCTCCACTTT	CASSQAGGGSYNSPLHF
-	TRBV7-2	TRBJ2-3	-	TGTGCCAGCAGTGCACCAGGCACAGATACGCAGTATTTT	CASSAPGTDTQYF
-	TRBV28	TRBJ1-2	TRBD1	TGTGCCAGCAGTTTCCAGGGGGCAAGTGGCTACACCTTC	CASSFQGASGYTF
-	TRBV27	TRBJ1-1	-	TGTGCCAGCAGTTCCGTCAGGGGCGCTGAAGCTTTCTTT	CASSSVRGAEAFF
-	TRBV19	TRBJ2-7	TRBD2	TGTGCCAGTAGTATATCTGAGGGAGGGTTCTTCTACGAGCAGTACTTC	CASSISEGGFFYEQYF
-	TRBV5-1	TRBJ2-7	TRBD1	TGCGCCAGCAGCAGTACTACGGACAGGGGGCGCGAGCAGTACTTC	CASSSTTDRGREQYF
-	TRBV19	TRBJ2-7	TRBD1	TGTGCCAGTAGTAAGGGACAGGAAAGGCACGAGCAGTACTTC	CASSKGQERHEQYF
-	TRBV2	TRBJ2-1	TRBD2	TGTGCCAGCAGTGAAACGCGTGGAGCGGGGAGTAGCTCCTACAATGAGCAGTTCTTC	CASSETRGAGSSSYNEQFF
once	TRBV5-5	TRBJ2-1	-	TGTGCCAGCAGCCCGAAGTCGGACTTCCCTCGGATTCAGTTCTTC	CASSPKSDFPRIQFF
-	TRBV30	TRBJ1-4	-	TGTGCCTGGAGGAGCGATGGTGAAAAACTGTTTTTT	CAWRSDGEKLFF
-	TRBV28	TRBJ2-3	TRBD1	TGTGCCAGCAGCCCTGGGGACAGGGCCACAGATACGCAGTATTTT	CASSPGDRATDTQYF
-	TRBV6-2/TRBV6-3	TRBJ1-1	-	TGTGCCAGCAGTAAGCTGAACACTGAAGCTTTCTTT	CASSKLNTEAFF
-	TRBV19	TRBJ1-2	TRBD1	TGTGCCAGTAGTACCCGCAGGGGGTTGTCTAACTATGGCTACACCTTC	CASSTRRGLSNYGYTF
few	TRBV5-1	TRBJ2-7	-	TGCGCCAGCAGCTTGGTGGGGAGCTCCTACGAGCAGTACTTC	CASSLVGSSYEQYF